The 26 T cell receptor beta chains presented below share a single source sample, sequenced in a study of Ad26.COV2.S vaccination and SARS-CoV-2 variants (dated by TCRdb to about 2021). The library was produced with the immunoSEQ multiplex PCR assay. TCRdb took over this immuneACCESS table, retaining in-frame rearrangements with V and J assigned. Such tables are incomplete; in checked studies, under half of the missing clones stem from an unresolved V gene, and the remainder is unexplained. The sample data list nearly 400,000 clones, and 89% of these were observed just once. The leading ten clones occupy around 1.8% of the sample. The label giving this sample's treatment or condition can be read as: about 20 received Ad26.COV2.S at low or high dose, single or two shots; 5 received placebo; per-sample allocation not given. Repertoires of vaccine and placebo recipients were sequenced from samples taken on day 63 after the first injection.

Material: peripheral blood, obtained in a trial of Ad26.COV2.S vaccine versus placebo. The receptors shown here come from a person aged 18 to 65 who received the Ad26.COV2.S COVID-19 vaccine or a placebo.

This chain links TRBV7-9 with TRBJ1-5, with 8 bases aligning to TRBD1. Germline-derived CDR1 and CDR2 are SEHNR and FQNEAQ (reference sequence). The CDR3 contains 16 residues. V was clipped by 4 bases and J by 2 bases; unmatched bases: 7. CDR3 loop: CASSSGGSLGNQPQHF. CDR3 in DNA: TGTGCCAGCAGCTCAGGGGGCTCGTTGGGCAATCAGCCCCAGCATTTT.

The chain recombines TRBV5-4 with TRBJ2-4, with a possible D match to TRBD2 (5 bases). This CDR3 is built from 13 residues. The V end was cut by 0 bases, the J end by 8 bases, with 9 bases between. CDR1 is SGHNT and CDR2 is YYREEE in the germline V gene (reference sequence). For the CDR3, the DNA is TGTGCCAGCAGCTTGGAAAAGAGGGACATTCAGTACTTC. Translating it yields CASSLEKRDIQYF.

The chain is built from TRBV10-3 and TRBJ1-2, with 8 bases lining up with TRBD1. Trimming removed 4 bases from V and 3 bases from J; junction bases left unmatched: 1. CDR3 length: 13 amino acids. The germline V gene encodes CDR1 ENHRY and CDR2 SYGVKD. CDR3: CAISATGDYGYTF. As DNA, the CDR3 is TGTGCCATCAGTGCGACAGGGGACTATGGCTACACCTTC.

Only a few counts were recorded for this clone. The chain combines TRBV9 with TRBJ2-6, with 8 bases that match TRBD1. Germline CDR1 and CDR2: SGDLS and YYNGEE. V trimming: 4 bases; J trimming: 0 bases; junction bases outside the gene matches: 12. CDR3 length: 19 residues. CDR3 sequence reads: CASSPRSAGGLSGANVLTF. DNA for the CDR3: TGTGCCAGCAGCCCAAGATCGGCAGGGGGCCTCTCTGGGGCCAACGTCCTGACTTTC.

CDR3 loop: CASSLGRAGKETQYF. In nucleotides, the CDR3 is TGTGCCAGCAGCTTGGGGCGGGCGGGAAAAGAGACCCAGTACTTC. V gene TRBV5-8 combines with J gene TRBJ2-5, with a tentative D call TRBD2 (6 bases). V lost 0 bases to trimming and J lost 3 bases, with 12 bases between them. CDR1 is SGHTS and CDR2 is YDEGEE in the germline V gene. The CDR3 is 15 residues long.

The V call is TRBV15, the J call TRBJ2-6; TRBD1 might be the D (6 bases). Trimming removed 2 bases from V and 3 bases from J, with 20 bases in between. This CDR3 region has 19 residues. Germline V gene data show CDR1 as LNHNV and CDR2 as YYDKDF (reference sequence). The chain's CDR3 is CATSRLNRVKKLGANVLTF. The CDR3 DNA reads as TGTGCCACCAGCAGATTAAACAGGGTAAAGAAACTTGGGGCCAACGTCCTGACTTTC.

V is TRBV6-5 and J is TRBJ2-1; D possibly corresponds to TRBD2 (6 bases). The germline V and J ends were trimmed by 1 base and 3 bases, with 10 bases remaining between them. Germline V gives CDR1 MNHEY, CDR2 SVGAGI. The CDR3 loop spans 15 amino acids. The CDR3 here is CASSYLAALYNEQFF. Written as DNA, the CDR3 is TGTGCCAGCAGTTACTTAGCGGCACTCTACAATGAGCAGTTCTTC.

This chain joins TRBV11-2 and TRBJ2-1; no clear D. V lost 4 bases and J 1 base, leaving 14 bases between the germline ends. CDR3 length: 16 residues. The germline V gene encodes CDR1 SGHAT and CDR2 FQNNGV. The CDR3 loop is CASSSRVDRSYNEQFF. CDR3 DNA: TGTGCCAGCAGCTCCCGGGTCGATAGGTCCTACAATGAGCAGTTCTTC. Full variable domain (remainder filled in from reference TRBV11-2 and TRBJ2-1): EAGVAQSPRYKIIEKRQSVAFWCNPISGHATLYWYQQILGQGPKLLIQFQNNGVVDDSQLPKDRFSAERLKGVDSTLKIQPAKLEDSAVYLCASSSRVDRSYNEQFFGPGTRLTVL.

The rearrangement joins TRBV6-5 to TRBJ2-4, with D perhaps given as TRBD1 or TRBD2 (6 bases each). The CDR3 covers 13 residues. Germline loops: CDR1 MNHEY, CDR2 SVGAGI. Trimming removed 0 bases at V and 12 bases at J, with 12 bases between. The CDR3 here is CASSYSRGDPQYF. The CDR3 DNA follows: TGTGCCAGCAGTTACTCGAGGGGGGATCCTCAGTACTTC.

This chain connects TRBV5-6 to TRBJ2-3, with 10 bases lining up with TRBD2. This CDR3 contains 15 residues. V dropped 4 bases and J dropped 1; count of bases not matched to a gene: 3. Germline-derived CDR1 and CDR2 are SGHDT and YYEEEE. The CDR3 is CASSPSGRGTDTQYF. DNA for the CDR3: TGTGCCAGCAGCCCGAGCGGGAGGGGCACAGATACGCAGTATTTT.

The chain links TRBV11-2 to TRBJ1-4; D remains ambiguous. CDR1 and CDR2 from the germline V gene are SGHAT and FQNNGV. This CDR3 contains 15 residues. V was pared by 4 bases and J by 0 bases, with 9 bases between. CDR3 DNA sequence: TGTGCCAGCAGCTGGGGAACTGCAACTAATGAAAAACTGTTTTTT. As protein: CASSWGTATNEKLFF.

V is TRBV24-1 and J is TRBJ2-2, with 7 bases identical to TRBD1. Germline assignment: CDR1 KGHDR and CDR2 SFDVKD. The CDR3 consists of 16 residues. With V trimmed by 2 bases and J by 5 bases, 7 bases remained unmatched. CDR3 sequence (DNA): TGTGCCACCAGTGATTCATACAGGGGCTGGACCGGGGAGCTGTTTTTT. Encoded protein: CATSDSYRGWTGELFF.

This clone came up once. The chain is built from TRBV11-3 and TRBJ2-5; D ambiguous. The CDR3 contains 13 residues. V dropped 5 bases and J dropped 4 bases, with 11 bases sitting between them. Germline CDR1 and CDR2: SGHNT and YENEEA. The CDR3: CASSPRQRETQYF. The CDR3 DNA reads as TGTGCCAGCAGCCCTAGACAACGAGAGACCCAGTACTTC.

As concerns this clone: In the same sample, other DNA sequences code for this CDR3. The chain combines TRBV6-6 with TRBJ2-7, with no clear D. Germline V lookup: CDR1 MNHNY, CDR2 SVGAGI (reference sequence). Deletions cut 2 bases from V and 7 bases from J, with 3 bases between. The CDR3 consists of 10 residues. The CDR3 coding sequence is TGTGCCAGCAGTTACCCAGAGCAGTACTTC. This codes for CASSYPEQYF.

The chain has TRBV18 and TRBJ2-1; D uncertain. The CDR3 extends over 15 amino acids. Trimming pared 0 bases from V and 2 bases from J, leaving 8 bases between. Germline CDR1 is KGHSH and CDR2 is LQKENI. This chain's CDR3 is CASSPPGRPYNEQFF. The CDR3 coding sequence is TGTGCCAGCTCACCACCGGGCAGACCCTACAATGAGCAGTTCTTC. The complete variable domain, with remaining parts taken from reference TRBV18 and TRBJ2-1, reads NAGVMQNPRHLVRRRGQEARLRCSPMKGHSHVYWYRQLPEEGLKFMVYLQKENIIDESGMPKERFSAEFPKEGPSILRIQQVVRGDSAAYFCASSPPGRPYNEQFFGPGTRLTVL.

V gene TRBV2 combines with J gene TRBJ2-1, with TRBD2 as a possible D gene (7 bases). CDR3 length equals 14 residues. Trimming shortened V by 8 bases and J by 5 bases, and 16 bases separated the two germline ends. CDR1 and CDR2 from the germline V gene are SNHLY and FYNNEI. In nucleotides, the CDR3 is TGTGCCAGCGGCAAGCAGGGGACTAACAATGAGCAGTTCTTC. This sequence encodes CASGKQGTNNEQFF.

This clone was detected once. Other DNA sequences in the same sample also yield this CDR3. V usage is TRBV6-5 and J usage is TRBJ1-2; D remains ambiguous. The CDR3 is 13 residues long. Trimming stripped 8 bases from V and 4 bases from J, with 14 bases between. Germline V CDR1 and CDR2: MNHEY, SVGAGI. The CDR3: CASSSRDTYGYTF. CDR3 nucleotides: TGTGCCAGCTCTTCCCGGGATACCTATGGCTACACCTTC.

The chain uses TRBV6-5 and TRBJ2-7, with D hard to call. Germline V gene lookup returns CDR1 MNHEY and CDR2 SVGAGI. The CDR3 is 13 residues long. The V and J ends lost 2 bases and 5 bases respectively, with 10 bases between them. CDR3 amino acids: CASSYQEGNEQYF. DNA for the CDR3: TGTGCCAGCAGTTACCAAGAAGGCAACGAGCAGTACTTC.

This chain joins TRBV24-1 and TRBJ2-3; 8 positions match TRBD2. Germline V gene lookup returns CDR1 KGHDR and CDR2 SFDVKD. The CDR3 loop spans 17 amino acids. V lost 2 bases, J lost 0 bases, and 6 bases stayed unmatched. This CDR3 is CATSDSFSGASTDTQYF. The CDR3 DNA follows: TGTGCCACCAGTGATTCCTTTAGCGGGGCTAGCACAGATACGCAGTATTTT.

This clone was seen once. CDR3 loop: CASSARDRASGELFF. The CDR3 bases are TGTGCCAGTAGTGCCAGGGACAGGGCCTCCGGGGAGCTGTTTTTT. The rearrangement joins TRBV19 to TRBJ2-2; 9 bases map to TRBD1. J gave up 6 bases and V 5 bases, and 7 bases lay outside the gene matches. The CDR3 extends over 15 amino acids. The germline gives CDR1 LNHDA, CDR2 SQIVND (reference sequence).

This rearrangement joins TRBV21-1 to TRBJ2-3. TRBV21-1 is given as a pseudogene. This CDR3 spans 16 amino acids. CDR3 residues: CASSKFLGASTDTQYF. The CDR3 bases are TGTGCCAGCAGCAAATTCTTAGGCGCTAGCACAGATACGCAGTATTTT.

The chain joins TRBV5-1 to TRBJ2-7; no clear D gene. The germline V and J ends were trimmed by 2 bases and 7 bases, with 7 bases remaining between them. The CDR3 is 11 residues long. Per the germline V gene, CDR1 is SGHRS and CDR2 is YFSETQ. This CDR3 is CASSFSGEQYF. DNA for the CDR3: TGCGCCAGCAGCTTCAGTGGAGAGCAGTACTTC.

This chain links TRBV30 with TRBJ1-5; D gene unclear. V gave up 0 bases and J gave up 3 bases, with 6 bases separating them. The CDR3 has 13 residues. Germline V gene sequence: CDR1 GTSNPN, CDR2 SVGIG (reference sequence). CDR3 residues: CAWSVSYNQPQHF. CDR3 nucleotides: TGTGCCTGGAGTGTGTCCTACAATCAGCCCCAGCATTTT.

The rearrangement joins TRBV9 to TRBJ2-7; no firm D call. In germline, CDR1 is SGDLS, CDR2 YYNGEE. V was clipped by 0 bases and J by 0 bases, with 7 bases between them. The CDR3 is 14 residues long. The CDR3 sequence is CASSVESSSYEQYF. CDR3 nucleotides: TGTGCCAGCAGCGTAGAGTCCTCCTCCTACGAGCAGTACTTC.

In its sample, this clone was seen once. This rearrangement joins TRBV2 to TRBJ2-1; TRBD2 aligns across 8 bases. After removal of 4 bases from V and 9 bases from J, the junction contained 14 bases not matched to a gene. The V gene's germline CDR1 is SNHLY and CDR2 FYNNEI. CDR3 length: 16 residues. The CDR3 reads CASSGLAQGRGFEQFF. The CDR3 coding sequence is TGTGCCAGCAGTGGACTAGCGCAAGGGAGGGGTTTTGAGCAGTTCTTC. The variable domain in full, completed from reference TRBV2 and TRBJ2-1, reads EPEVTQTPSHQVTQMGQEVILRCVPISNHLYFYWYRQILGQKVEFLVSFYNNEISEKSEIFDDQFSVERPDGSNFTLKIRSTKLEDSAMYFCASSGLAQGRGFEQFFGPGTRLTVL.

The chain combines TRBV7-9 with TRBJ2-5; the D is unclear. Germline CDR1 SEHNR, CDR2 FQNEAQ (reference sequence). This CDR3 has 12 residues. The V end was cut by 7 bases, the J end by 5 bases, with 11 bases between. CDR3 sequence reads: CASNEFGETQYF. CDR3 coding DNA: TGTGCCAGCAACGAGTTCGGGGAGACCCAGTACTTC.